This record looks at one TCR beta chain sequence and its context. The entry originates in a study of blood T cell repertoires in COVID-19. V lost 4 bases to trimming and J lost 4 bases; unmatched junction nucleotides: 8. Germline-derived CDR1 and CDR2 are ENHRY and SYGVKD. The CDR3 sequence is 16 residues long. Original analysis: Amplification of reference gene primers was used by the study to estimate nucleated cell counts. Some clones are missing from TCRdb's copy, which holds only in-frame ones; the method was immunoSEQ multiplex PCR. Clone size and V and J calls were adopted from that table, with D and trimming inferred from the DNA. The table records approximately 150,000 clones, about nine tenths of them present only once.

This receptor was identified in a human donor in a cohort sampled during active COVID-19. This sequence joins TRBV10-3 and TRBJ2-1, with 9 bases that match TRBD1. The sample consisted of peripheral blood. CDR3 sequence reads: CAISALTGGAYNEQFF. For the CDR3, the DNA is TGTGCCATCAGTGCCCTTACAGGGGGCGCGTACAATGAGCAGTTCTTC.